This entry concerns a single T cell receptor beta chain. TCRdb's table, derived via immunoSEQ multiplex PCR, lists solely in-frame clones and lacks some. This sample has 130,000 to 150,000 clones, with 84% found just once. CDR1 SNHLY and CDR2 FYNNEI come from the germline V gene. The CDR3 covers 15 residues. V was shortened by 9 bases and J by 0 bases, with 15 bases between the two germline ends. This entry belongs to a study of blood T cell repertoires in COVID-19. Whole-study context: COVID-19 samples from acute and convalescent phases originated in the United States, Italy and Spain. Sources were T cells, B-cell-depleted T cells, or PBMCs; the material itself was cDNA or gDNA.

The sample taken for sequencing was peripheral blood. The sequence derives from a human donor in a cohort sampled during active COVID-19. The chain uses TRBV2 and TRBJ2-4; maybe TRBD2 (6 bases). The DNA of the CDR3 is TGTGCCAGTATGGCAGGAGGGTTAGCCAAAAACATTCAGTACTTC. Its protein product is CASMAGGLAKNIQYF.